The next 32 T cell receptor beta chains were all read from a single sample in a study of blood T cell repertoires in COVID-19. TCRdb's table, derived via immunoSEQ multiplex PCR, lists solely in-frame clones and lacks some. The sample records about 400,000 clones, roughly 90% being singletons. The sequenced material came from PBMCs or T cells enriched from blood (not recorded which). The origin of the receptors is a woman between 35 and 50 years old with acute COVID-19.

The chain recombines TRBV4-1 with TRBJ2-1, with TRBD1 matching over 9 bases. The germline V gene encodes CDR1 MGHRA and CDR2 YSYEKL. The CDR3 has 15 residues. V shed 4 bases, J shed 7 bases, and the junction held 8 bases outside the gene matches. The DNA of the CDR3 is TGCGCCAGCAGCCTACCCGGGACAGGGTTAAATGAGCAGTTCTTC. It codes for CASSLPGTGLNEQFF.

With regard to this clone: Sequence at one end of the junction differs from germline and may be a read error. The DNA of the CDR3 is TGTGCCAGCAGCTCTGCCGGGACAGGGGGAATCTTC. Translation: CASSSAGTGGIF. The V and J genes are TRBV13 and TRBJ2-7, with 11 bases aligning to TRBD1. From germline, CDR1 is PRHDT and CDR2 FYEKMQ (reference sequence). The CDR3 has 12 residues.

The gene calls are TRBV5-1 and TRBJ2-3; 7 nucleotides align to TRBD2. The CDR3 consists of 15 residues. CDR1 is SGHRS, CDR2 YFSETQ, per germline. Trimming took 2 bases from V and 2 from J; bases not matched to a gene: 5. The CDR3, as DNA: TGCGCCAGCAGCTTTACGGGGGGAACCACAGATACGCAGTATTTT. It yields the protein CASSFTGGTTDTQYF.

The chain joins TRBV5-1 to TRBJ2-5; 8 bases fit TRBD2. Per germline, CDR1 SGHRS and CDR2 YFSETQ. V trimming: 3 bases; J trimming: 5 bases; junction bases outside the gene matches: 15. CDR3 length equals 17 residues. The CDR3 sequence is CASSYSPLSGGGETQYF. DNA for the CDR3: TGCGCCAGCAGCTACTCTCCCCTGAGCGGGGGCGGTGAGACCCAGTACTTC.

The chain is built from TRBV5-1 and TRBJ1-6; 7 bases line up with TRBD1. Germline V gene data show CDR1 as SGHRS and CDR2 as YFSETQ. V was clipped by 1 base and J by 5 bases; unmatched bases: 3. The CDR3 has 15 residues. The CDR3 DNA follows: TGCGCCAGCAGCTTGCGCCAGGGGGATAATTCACCCCTCCACTTT. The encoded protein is CASSLRQGDNSPLHF. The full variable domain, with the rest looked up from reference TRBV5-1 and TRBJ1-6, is KAGVTQTPRYLIKTRGQQVTLSCSPISGHRSVSWYQQTPGQGLQFLFEYFSETQRNKGNFPGRFSGRQFSNSRSEMNVSTLELGDSALYLCASSLRQGDNSPLHFGNGTRLTVT.

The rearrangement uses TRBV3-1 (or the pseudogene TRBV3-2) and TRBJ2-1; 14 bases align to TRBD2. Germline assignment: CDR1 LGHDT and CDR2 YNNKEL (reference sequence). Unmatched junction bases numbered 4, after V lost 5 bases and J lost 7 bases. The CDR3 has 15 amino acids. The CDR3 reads CASSSRLAGGNEQFF. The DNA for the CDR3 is TGTGCCAGCAGCTCGCGACTAGCGGGGGGGAATGAGCAGTTCTTC.

The CDR3 here is CASSAGLGQGNYGYTF. CDR3 coding DNA: TGTGCCAGTAGTGCAGGCCTCGGACAGGGGAACTATGGCTACACCTTC. The chain carries TRBV19 and TRBJ1-2, with 9 bases lining up with TRBD1. The germline V gene has CDR1 LNHDA and CDR2 SQIVND (reference sequence). The V segment lost 5 bases and the J segment 2 bases; nucleotides outside the gene matches: 9. This CDR3 is 16 amino acids long.

CDR3 in amino acids: CASSLSSTGLDQPQHF. In DNA, the CDR3 is TGTGCCAGCAGCCTGAGTTCCACAGGGTTAGATCAGCCCCAGCATTTT. The J gene is TRBJ1-5, the V gene TRBV4-2, with D possibly TRBD1 on 6 matching bases. There are 16 residues in the CDR3. Germline CDR1 LGHNA, CDR2 YNFKEQ. V lost 4 bases, J lost 5 bases, and 18 bases lay in between.

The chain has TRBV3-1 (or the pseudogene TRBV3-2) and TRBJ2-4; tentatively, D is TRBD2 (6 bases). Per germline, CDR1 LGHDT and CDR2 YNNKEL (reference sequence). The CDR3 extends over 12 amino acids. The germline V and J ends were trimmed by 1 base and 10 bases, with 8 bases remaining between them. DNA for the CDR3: TGTGCCAGCAGCCAAGGGGAGGCTATTCAGTACTTC. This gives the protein CASSQGEAIQYF.

CDR3 in amino acids: CASSPGTGGNTEAFF. The CDR3 DNA reads TGTGCCAGCAGCCCCGGGACAGGGGGGAACACTGAAGCTTTCTTT. V usage is TRBV5-6 and J usage is TRBJ1-1; 11 nucleotides line up with TRBD1. The CDR3 has 15 residues. With 4 bases clipped from V and 1 base from J, the junction kept 3 bases outside the gene matches. Germline V gives CDR1 SGHDT, CDR2 YYEEEE.

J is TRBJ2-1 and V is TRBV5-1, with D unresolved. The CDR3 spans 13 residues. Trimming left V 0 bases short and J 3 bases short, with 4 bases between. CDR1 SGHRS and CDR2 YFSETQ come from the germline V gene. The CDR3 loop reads CASSLDIYNEQFF. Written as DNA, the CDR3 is TGCGCCAGCAGCTTGGATATCTACAATGAGCAGTTCTTC.

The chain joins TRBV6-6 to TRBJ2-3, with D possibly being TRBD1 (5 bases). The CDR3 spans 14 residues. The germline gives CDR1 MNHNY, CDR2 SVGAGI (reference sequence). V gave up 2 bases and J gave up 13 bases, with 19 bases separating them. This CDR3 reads CASSYGPNVIGEYF. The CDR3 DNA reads TGTGCCAGCAGTTACGGCCCTAACGTTATAGGGGAGTATTTT.

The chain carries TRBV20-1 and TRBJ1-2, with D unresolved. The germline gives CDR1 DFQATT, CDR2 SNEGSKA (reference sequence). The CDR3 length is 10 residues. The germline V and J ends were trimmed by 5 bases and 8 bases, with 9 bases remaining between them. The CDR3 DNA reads TGCAGTGCTGCCGGGGAAGGCTACACCTTC. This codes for CSAAGEGYTF.

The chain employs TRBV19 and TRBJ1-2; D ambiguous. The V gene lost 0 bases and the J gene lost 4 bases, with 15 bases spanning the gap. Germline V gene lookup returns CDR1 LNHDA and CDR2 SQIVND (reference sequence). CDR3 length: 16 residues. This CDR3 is CASSIDRLESVYGYTF. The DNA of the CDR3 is TGTGCCAGTAGTATAGATCGGTTGGAGAGCGTCTATGGCTACACCTTC.

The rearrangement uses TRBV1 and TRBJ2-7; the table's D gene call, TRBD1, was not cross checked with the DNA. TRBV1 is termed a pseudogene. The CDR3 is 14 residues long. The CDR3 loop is CTSSQPDRGYEQYF. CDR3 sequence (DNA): TGCACCAGCAGCCAGCCGGACAGGGGGTACGAGCAGTACTTC.

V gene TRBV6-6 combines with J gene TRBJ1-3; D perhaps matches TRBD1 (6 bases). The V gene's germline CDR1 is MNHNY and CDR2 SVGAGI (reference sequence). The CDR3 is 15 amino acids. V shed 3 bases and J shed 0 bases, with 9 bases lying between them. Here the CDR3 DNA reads TGTGCCAGCAGTTATGGGGGCTTCTCTGGAAACACCATATATTTT. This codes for CASSYGGFSGNTIYF.

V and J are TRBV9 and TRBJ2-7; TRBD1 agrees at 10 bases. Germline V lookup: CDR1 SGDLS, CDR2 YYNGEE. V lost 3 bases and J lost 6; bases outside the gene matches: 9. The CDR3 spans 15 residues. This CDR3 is CASSDRDRGNSEQYF. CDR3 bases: TGTGCCAGCAGCGACCGGGACAGGGGAAACTCCGAGCAGTACTTC. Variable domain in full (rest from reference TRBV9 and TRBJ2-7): DSGVTQTPKHLITATGQRVTLRCSPRSGDLSVYWYQQSLDQGLQFLIQYYNGEERAKGNILERFSAQQFPDLHSELNLSSLELGDSALYFCASSDRDRGNSEQYFGPGTRLTVT.

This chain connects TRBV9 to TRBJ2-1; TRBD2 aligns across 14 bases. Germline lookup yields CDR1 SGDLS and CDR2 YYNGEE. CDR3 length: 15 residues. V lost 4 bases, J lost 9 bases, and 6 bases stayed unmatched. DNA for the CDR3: TGTGCCAGCAGCCCGACTAGCGGGGGGGCCGGTGAGCAGTTCTTC. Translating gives CASSPTSGGAGEQFF.

CDR3 sequence (DNA): TGTGCCAGCAGGTCGACAGGCCGCACTGAAGCTTTCTTT. It specifies CASRSTGRTEAFF. The chain links TRBV6-5 to TRBJ1-1, with D possibly TRBD1 on 6 matching bases. V was clipped by 6 bases and J by 4 bases, with 12 bases between them. CDR1 is MNHEY, CDR2 SVGAGI, per germline. CDR3 size: 13 residues.

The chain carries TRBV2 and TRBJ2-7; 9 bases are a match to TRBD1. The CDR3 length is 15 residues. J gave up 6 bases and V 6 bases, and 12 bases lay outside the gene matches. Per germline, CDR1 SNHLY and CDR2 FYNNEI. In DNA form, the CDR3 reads TGTGCCAGCAGCGATTCCGGGACAGGGTCGGTCGAGCAGTACTTC. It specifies CASSDSGTGSVEQYF.

This chain's CDR3 is CASSPSGQGSYEQYF. For the CDR3, the DNA is TGTGCCAGCTCACCTTCGGGACAGGGCAGCTACGAGCAGTACTTC. This sequence joins TRBV18 and TRBJ2-7; 9 bases line up with TRBD1. The ends lost 3 bases at V and 3 bases at J; junction bases unmatched: 6. Germline V gives CDR1 KGHSH, CDR2 LQKENI. CDR3 length: 15 amino acids.

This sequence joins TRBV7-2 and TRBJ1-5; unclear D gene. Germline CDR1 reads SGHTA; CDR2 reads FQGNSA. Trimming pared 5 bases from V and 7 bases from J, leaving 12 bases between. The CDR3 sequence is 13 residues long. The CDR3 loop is CASSPRREQPQHF. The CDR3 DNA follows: TGTGCCAGCAGCCCCCGTAGAGAACAGCCCCAGCATTTT.

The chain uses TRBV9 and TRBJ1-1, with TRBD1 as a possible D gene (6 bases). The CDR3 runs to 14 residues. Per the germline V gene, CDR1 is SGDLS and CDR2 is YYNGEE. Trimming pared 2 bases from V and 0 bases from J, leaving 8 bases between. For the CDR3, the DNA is TGTGCCAGCAGCGTTACAGGGATGAACACTGAAGCTTTCTTT. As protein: CASSVTGMNTEAFF.

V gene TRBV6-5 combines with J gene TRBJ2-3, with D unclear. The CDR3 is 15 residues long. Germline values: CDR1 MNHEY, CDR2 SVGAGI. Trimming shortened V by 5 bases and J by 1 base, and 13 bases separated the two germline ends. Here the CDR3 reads CASSHPPEGTDTQYF. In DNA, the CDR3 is TGTGCCAGCAGTCACCCCCCCGAGGGCACAGATACGCAGTATTTT.

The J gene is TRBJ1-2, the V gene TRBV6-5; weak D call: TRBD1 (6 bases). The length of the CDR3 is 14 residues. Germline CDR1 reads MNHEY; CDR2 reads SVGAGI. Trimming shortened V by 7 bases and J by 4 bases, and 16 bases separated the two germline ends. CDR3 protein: CASTREGGSYGYTF. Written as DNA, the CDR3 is TGTGCCAGCACGAGAGAGGGGGGGTCCTATGGCTACACCTTC.

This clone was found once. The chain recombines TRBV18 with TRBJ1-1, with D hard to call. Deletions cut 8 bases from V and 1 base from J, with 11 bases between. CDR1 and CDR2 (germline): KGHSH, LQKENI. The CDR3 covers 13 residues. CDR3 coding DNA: TGTGCCAGCACCTTGTCACAGAACACTGAAGCTTTCTTT. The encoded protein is CASTLSQNTEAFF.

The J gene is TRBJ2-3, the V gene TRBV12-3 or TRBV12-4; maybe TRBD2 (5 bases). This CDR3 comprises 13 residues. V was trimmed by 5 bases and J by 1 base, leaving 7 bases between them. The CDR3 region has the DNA TGTGCCAGCAGTACACTAGGCACAGATACGCAGTATTTT. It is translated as CASSTLGTDTQYF.

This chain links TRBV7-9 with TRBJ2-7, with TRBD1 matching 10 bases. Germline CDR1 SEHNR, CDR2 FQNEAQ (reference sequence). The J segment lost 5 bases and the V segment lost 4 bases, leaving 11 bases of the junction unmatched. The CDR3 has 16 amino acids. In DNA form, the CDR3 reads TGTGCCAGCAGCTCGGATACCGGGACAGGGGTCCACGAGCAGTACTTC. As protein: CASSSDTGTGVHEQYF. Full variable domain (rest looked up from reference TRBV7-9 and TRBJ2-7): DTGVSQNPRHKITKRGQNVTFRCDPISEHNRLYWYRQTLGQGPEFLTYFQNEAQLEKSRLLSDRFSAERPKGSFSTLEIQRTEQGDSAMYLCASSSDTGTGVHEQYFGPGTRLTVT.

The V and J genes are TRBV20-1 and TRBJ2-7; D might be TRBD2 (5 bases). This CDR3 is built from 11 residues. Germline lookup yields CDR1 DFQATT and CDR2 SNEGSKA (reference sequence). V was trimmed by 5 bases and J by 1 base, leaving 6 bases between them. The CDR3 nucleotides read TGCAGTGCTGAGGGATCCTACGAGCAGTACTTC. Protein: CSAEGSYEQYF.

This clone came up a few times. CDR3 DNA: TGTGCCACCAGCAGAGATGTGGGGCGCGAGCAGTACTTC. Translating gives CATSRDVGREQYF. The chain links TRBV15 to TRBJ2-7; tentative D call: TRBD1 (5 bases). The CDR3 is 13 residues long. Germline V CDR1 and CDR2: LNHNV, YYDKDF (reference sequence). Trimming took 0 bases from V and 6 from J, leaving 9 bases between them.

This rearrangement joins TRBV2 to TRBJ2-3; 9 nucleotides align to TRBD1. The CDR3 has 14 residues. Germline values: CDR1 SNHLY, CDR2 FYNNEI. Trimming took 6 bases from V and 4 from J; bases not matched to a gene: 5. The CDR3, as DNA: TGTGCCAGCAGCGCGGGACAGGGATCAGATACGCAGTATTTT. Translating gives CASSAGQGSDTQYF.

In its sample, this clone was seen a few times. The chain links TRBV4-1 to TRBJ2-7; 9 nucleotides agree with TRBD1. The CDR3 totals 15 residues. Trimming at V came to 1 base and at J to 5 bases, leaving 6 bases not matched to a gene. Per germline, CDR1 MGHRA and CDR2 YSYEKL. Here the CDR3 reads CASSQVGQGTHEQYF. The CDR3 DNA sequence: TGCGCCAGCAGCCAAGTGGGACAGGGCACCCACGAGCAGTACTTC.